The next 4 T cell receptor beta chains were all read from a single sample in a study of T cell clones after liver transplantation. Assay: immunoSEQ multiplex PCR; the TCRdb copy retains only in-frame clones and omits some. The repertoire holds 90,000 to 120,000 clones, with 75% to 90% as singletons. Specimen: CD4+ T cells from blood, collected before liver transplant. All receptors come from a human donor who received a liver transplant.

This rearrangement joins TRBV19 to TRBJ2-2; no definite D call. V lost 3 bases and J lost 5, with 7 bases in between. Germline-derived CDR1 and CDR2 are LNHDA and SQIVND (reference sequence). This CDR3 has 13 amino acids. CDR3 region: CASSMLVTGELFF. The CDR3 nucleotides are TGTGCCAGTAGTATGCTGGTTACCGGGGAGCTGTTTTTT.

This chain joins TRBV9 and TRBJ1-2, with a weak D call TRBD1 (6 bases). Germline CDR1 and CDR2: SGDLS and YYNGEE. The CDR3 runs 17 residues. V lost 0 bases, J lost 2 bases, and 17 bases lay in between. The DNA of the CDR3 is TGTGCCAGCAGCGTAGAGGTGCACTCAAGGGGGAACTATGGCTACACCTTC. It codes for CASSVEVHSRGNYGYTF.

This sequence joins TRBV6-4 and TRBJ2-2, with D perhaps TRBD2 (5 bases). This CDR3 spans 13 amino acids. Trimming took 8 bases from V and 4 from J, leaving 11 bases between them. Germline V gene data show CDR1 as MRHNA and CDR2 as SNTAGT. The CDR3 loop is CASSLGSTGELFF. The CDR3 bases are TGTGCCAGCTCGTTAGGGAGCACCGGGGAGCTGTTTTTT.

The chain uses TRBV18 and TRBJ1-3, with D possibly matching TRBD1 (5 bases). Trimming left V 6 bases short and J 0 bases short, with 9 bases between. CDR1 KGHSH and CDR2 LQKENI come from the germline V gene. This CDR3 region has 14 residues. Here the CDR3 reads CASSGGFSGNTIYF. CDR3 in DNA: TGTGCCAGCTCGGGGGGATTCTCTGGAAACACCATATATTTT.